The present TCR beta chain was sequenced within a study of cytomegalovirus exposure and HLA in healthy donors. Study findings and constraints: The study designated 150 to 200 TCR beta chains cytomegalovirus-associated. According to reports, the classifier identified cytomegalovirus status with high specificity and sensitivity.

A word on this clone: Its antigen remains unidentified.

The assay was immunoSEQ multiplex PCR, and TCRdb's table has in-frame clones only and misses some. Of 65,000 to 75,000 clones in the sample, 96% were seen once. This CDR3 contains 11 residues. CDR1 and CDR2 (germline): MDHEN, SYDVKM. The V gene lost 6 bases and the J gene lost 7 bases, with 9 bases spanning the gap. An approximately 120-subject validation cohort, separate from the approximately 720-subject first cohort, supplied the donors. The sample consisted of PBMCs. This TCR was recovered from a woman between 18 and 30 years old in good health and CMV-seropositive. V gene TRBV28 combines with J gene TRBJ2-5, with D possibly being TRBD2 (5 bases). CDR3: CASSSAGTQYF. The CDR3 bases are TGTGCCAGCAGCTCGGCGGGGACCCAGTACTTC. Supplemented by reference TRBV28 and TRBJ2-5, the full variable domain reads DVKVTQSSRYLVKRTGEKVFLECVQDMDHENMFWYRQDPGLGLRLIYFSYDVKMKEKGDIPEGYSVSREKKERFSLILESASTNQTSMYLCASSSAGTQYFGPGTRLLVL.